This paragraph reports one TCR beta chain. A much larger clone lies a single base off, so this may be a read error. This CDR3 contains 16 residues. Germline loops: CDR1 SGHTA, CDR2 FQGNSA. V lost 2 bases to trimming and J lost 2 bases, with 14 bases between them. The data were obtained in a study of molecular identifiers for immune sequencing clone quantification. Each CDR3 protein gets one entry after TCRdb re-called the PCR reads with MiXCR. The data show some 590,000 distinct CDR3 sequences, roughly 27% seen once. This rearrangement joins TRBV7-2 to TRBJ2-3; either TRBD1 or TRBD2 may supply D (5 bases each). This receptor was taken from a human donor in good health. Some libraries in this study had Jurkat cell RNA spiked in. The sequenced sample was naive CD8+ T cells from blood, with Jurkat cell RNA spiked in. Subset: FACS-sorted CD8+CD4-CCR7+CD45RA+ naive T cells. The CDR3 sequence is CASSLFGDGLTDTQYF. The DNA for the CDR3 is TGTGCCAGCAGCTTATTTGGGGACGGACTCACAGATACGCAGTATTTT.